The 31 T cell receptor beta chains listed next were all sequenced from one sample in a study of T cells in Graves' hyperthyroidism and ophthalmopathy. RNA transcripts gave rise to amplified TCR beta CDR3 regions. RT-PCR in the first round (using the HTBI primer set) targeted the TCR CDR3. Using its own MiXCR run on the multiplex PCR reads, TCRdb lists one record per CDR3 protein. The data hold hundreds of thousands of distinct CDR3 sequences, with around 15% observed a single time. Sequenced input: blood. The receptors were gathered from a woman aged 18 to 35 with Graves' hyperthyroidism.

The chain carries TRBV12-3 or TRBV12-4 and TRBJ2-3, with D maybe TRBD2 (6 bases). The V end was cut by 3 bases, the J end by 1 base, with 26 bases between. This CDR3 has 20 residues. The CDR3 reads CASSFQPKLSRRAGTDTQYF. CDR3 coding DNA: TGTGCCAGCAGTTTTCAGCCCAAATTGTCTAGGAGGGCCGGCACAGATACGCAGTATTTT.

The CDR3 is CATSDPRGRDTGELFF. The CDR3, as DNA: TGTGCCACCAGTGACCCCAGGGGGCGCGACACCGGGGAGCTGTTTTTT. The chain carries TRBV24-1 and TRBJ2-2; TRBD1 matches 8 bases. There are 16 residues in the CDR3. From germline, CDR1 is KGHDR and CDR2 SFDVKD. V gave up 4 bases and J gave up 3 bases; unmatched junction bases: 6.

The chain is built from TRBV2 and TRBJ2-4, with 9 bases lining up with TRBD2. Germline CDR1 is SNHLY and CDR2 is FYNNEI. The trim removed 9 bases at V and 0 bases at J, leaving 9 bases unmatched. The CDR3 covers 16 residues. The CDR3 nucleotides read TGTGCCAGTGCGGGGGGGGCAGCGCTAGCCAAAAACATTCAGTACTTC. It encodes CASAGGAALAKNIQYF.

This clonotype was detected many times. The chain employs TRBV2 and TRBJ2-5; the D gene is possibly TRBD1 (5 bases). Trimming left V 8 bases short and J 7 bases short, with 23 bases between. CDR1 and CDR2 from the germline V gene are SNHLY and FYNNEI. There are 15 residues in the CDR3. CDR3 DNA sequence: TGTGCCAGCGATAAGAAGGGGCCGAGTGGCGGGACCCAGTACTTC. It yields the protein CASDKKGPSGGTQYF. The complete variable domain, with remaining parts taken from reference TRBV2 and TRBJ2-5, reads EPEVTQTPSHQVTQMGQEVILRCVPISNHLYFYWYRQILGQKVEFLVSFYNNEISEKSEIFDDQFSVERPDGSNFTLKIRSTKLEDSAMYFCASDKKGPSGGTQYFGPGTRLLVL.

This rearrangement joins TRBV29-1 to TRBJ1-1; 7 bases fit TRBD1. V was pared by 0 bases and J by 5 bases, with 3 bases of the junction left unmatched. CDR3 length: 13 residues. Looked up from germline, CDR1 is SQVTM and CDR2 is ANQGSEA. The CDR3 region is CSVEDLGQTEAFF. In nucleotides, the CDR3 is TGCAGCGTTGAAGATCTGGGACAGACTGAAGCTTTCTTT. The entire variable domain, with the rest obtained from reference TRBV29-1 and TRBJ1-1, is as follows: SAVISQKPSRDICQRGTSLTIQCQVDSQVTMMFWYRQQPGQSLTLIATANQGSEATYESGFVIDKFPISRPNLTFSTLTVSNMSPEDSSIYLCSVEDLGQTEAFFGQGTRLTVV.

This clonotype was seen only a few times. The V gene is TRBV10-1, the J gene TRBJ1-4; 8 bases are shared with TRBD1. J lost 7 bases, V lost 3 bases, and 4 bases had no gene match. Germline V gene sequence: CDR1 WNHNN, CDR2 SYGVQD (reference sequence). This CDR3 contains 14 residues. CDR3 in DNA: TGCGCCAGCAGTGACTCCGGGACAGGTGAAAAACTGTTTTTT. Encoded protein: CASSDSGTGEKLFF.

This clonotype was seen a few times. This sequence joins TRBV28 and TRBJ1-4; no clear D gene. The V gene lost 10 bases and the J gene lost 6 bases, with 12 bases spanning the gap. Germline values: CDR1 MDHEN, CDR2 SYDVKM. CDR3 length equals 12 residues. CDR3 in DNA: TGTGCCACCCTCTCTTGGGATGAAAAACTGTTTTTT. Its protein product is CATLSWDEKLFF. Combining the CDR3 with reference TRBV28 and TRBJ1-4 gives the whole variable domain DVKVTQSSRYLVKRTGEKVFLECVQDMDHENMFWYRQDPGLGLRLIYFSYDVKMKEKGDIPEGYSVSREKKERFSLILESASTNQTSMYLCATLSWDEKLFFGSGTQLSVL.

This clonotype was seen ten or more times. V is TRBV20-1 and J is TRBJ2-7; TRBD1 matches at 8 bases. CDR3 length equals 14 residues. Trimming at V came to 6 bases and at J to 7 bases, leaving 14 bases not matched to a gene. Germline V gene sequence: CDR1 DFQATT, CDR2 SNEGSKA (reference sequence). CDR3 coding DNA: TGCAGTGCCGGGCCCGGGACAGGAGGATATGAGCAGTACTTC. It yields the protein CSAGPGTGGYEQYF.

At least ten counts were recorded for this clonotype. The CDR3 loop reads CASSHYRSGVTYEQYF. In DNA, the CDR3 is TGTGCCAGCAGCCATTATCGCAGCGGGGTTACCTACGAGCAGTACTTC. V gene TRBV3-1 combines with J gene TRBJ2-7; TRBD2 matches at 7 bases. J lost 2 bases, V lost 3 bases, and 10 bases had no gene match. In germline, CDR1 is LGHDT, CDR2 YNNKEL (reference sequence). There are 16 residues in the CDR3.

This clonotype was picked up many times. J is TRBJ2-5 and V is TRBV12-3 or TRBV12-4; 9 positions agree with TRBD2. With 11 bases clipped from V and 4 bases from J, the junction kept 17 bases outside the gene matches. There are 16 residues in the CDR3. The DNA for the CDR3 is TGTGCCGGAGCCGAGGCCTGGCGGGAGGGTGGAGAGACCCAGTACTTC. Translated, it gives CAGAEAWREGGETQYF.

The chain has TRBV7-2 and TRBJ2-3; the D gene is possibly TRBD2 (7 bases). Germline loops: CDR1 SGHTA, CDR2 FQGNSA. V lost 5 bases and J 3 bases, leaving 21 bases between the germline ends. This CDR3 comprises 17 residues. The CDR3 sequence: CASSDPSQGRGTDTQYF. As DNA, the CDR3 is TGTGCCAGCAGCGATCCCAGTCAGGGGAGGGGGACAGATACGCAGTATTTT.

The sample holds many counts of this clonotype. This rearrangement joins TRBV3-1 to TRBJ2-1; no clear D. The CDR3 sequence is 11 residues long. Germline CDR1 is LGHDT and CDR2 is YNNKEL (reference sequence). V lost 4 bases and J lost 5, with 3 bases in between. The CDR3 loop is CASSRHNEQFF. Here the CDR3 DNA reads TGTGCCAGCAGCCGCCACAATGAGCAGTTCTTC.

The rearrangement uses TRBV29-1 and TRBJ2-1; 11 bases line up with TRBD2. CDR3 length: 16 amino acids. Germline trimming cut 5 bases from V and 1 base from J; bases unmatched to any gene: 7. Germline V CDR1 and CDR2: SQVTM, ANQGSEA. CDR3 loop: CSVLDLAGGSYNEQFF. CDR3 bases: TGCAGCGTTCTGGATCTAGCGGGAGGATCCTACAATGAGCAGTTCTTC.

This clonotype was seen more than once but under ten times. A read error may explain this, as a much larger clone is one base away. The CDR3 carries no conserved terminal phenylalanine or tryptophan, so it likely arises from a read error. CDR3 protein: CASSVEGGNQPQHS. DNA of the CDR3: TGTGCCAGCAGTGTTGAAGGAGGCAATCAGCCCCAGCATTCT. The chain has TRBV2 and TRBJ1-5; D is unresolved. This CDR3 has 14 residues. The V and J ends lost 4 bases and 2 bases respectively, with 9 bases between them. The V gene's germline CDR1 is SNHLY and CDR2 FYNNEI.

This clonotype was picked up many times. The chain combines TRBV10-3 with TRBJ1-1, with TRBD1 as a possible D gene (6 bases). The germline V gene has CDR1 ENHRY and CDR2 SYGVKD. The CDR3 consists of 14 residues. The germline V and J ends were trimmed by 5 bases and 2 bases, with 12 bases remaining between them. This chain's CDR3 is CAISLTGLNTEAFF. CDR3 coding DNA: TGTGCCATCAGTCTGACAGGACTCAACACTGAAGCTTTCTTT.

The J gene is TRBJ2-7, the V gene TRBV7-8, with D tentatively TRBD1 (6 bases). V lost 2 bases and J lost 3, with 11 bases in between. The CDR3 runs to 14 residues. Germline V lookup: CDR1 SGHVS, CDR2 FQNEAQ. The CDR3 DNA sequence: TGTGCCAGCAGCTTAAGGGGGAAGGACTACGAGCAGTACTTC. This sequence encodes CASSLRGKDYEQYF.

The chain recombines TRBV5-6 with TRBJ1-2; TRBD1 agrees at 7 bases. The CDR3 runs 15 residues. Unmatched junction bases numbered 5, after V lost 1 base and J lost 2 bases. The germline V gene has CDR1 SGHDT and CDR2 YYEEEE. CDR3 coding DNA: TGTGCCAGCAGCTTGTGGGACAGAGTAAACTATGGCTACACCTTC. Its protein is CASSLWDRVNYGYTF.

This clonotype was observed at least ten times. The chain has TRBV30 and TRBJ2-2; 12 nucleotides agree with TRBD2. The V gene end was trimmed by 3 bases and the J gene end by 3 bases; junction bases not matched to a gene: 2. CDR3 length: 15 amino acids. Germline lookup yields CDR1 GTSNPN and CDR2 SVGIG (reference sequence). For the CDR3, the DNA is TGTGCCTGGAGGCGACTAGCGGGAGACACCGGGGAGCTGTTTTTT. This codes for CAWRRLAGDTGELFF.

This clonotype occurred a few times. The chain carries TRBV6-2 or TRBV6-3 and TRBJ1-1; 8 nucleotides agree with TRBD1. The CDR3 extends over 14 amino acids. V trimming: 3 bases; J trimming: 7 bases; junction bases outside the gene matches: 7. CDR1 MNHEY and CDR2 SVGEGT come from the germline V gene. CDR3 DNA: TGTGCCAGCAGTTATAGTGGACAGGGCAATGAAGCTTTCTTT. Its translation is CASSYSGQGNEAFF.

This clonotype was seen only a few times. The V gene is TRBV29-1, the J gene TRBJ2-7, with D possibly called TRBD1 or TRBD2 (5 bases each). The ends were cut back, 6 bases at V and 2 bases at J, with 20 bases in the middle. The germline V gene encodes CDR1 SQVTM and CDR2 ANQGSEA. CDR3 length: 15 amino acids. Here the CDR3 reads CSVRYSGTIAYEQYF. The DNA of the CDR3 is TGCAGCGTGAGGTACTCCGGGACCATAGCCTACGAGCAGTACTTC.

The CDR3 sequence is CASSQPRYSGANVLTF. CDR3 sequence (DNA): TGTGCCAGCAGCCAACCTCGCTACTCTGGGGCCAACGTCCTGACTTTC. This chain connects TRBV14 to TRBJ2-6, with D unclear. V gave up 2 bases and J gave up 0 bases, with 8 bases separating them. Germline V CDR1 and CDR2: SGHDN, FVKESK. The CDR3 runs to 16 residues. The variable domain in full, with the rest retrieved from reference TRBV14 and TRBJ2-6, is EAGVTQFPSHSVIEKGQTVTLRCDPISGHDNLYWYRRVMGKEIKFLLHFVKESKQDESGMPNNRFLAERTGGTYSTLKVQPAELEDSGVYFCASSQPRYSGANVLTFGAGSRLTVL.

This clonotype has at least ten counts. The chain links TRBV2 to TRBJ2-2, with 7 bases lining up with TRBD1. Per the germline V gene, CDR1 is SNHLY and CDR2 is FYNNEI. The J segment lost 4 bases and the V segment lost 3 bases, leaving 5 bases of the junction unmatched. The CDR3 consists of 15 residues. CDR3 loop: CASSERQGGTGELFF. Written as DNA, the CDR3 is TGTGCCAGCAGTGAGCGACAGGGCGGCACCGGGGAGCTGTTTTTT.

This clonotype was observed at least ten times. The chain uses TRBV3-1 and TRBJ2-7, with D maybe TRBD1 (6 bases). V dropped 1 base and J dropped 2 bases, with 15 bases sitting between them. The CDR3 is made up of 16 amino acids. Germline values: CDR1 LGHDT, CDR2 YNNKEL (reference sequence). The CDR3, as DNA: TGTGCCAGCAGCCAAGCACCGGGACAAGTAACCTACGAGCAGTACTTC. It translates to CASSQAPGQVTYEQYF.

The table lists this clonotype with many counts. This sequence joins TRBV11-2 and TRBJ2-4; 8 nucleotides agree with TRBD1. Germline-derived CDR1 and CDR2 are SGHAT and FQNNGV. The CDR3 consists of 17 residues. V was clipped by 4 bases and J by 3 bases; unmatched bases: 11. Written as DNA, the CDR3 is TGTGCCAGCAGCTCACCTCGGACAGGGCAGGACAAAAACATTCAGTACTTC. It codes for CASSSPRTGQDKNIQYF.

This clonotype has ten or more counts. The rearrangement joins TRBV12-3 or TRBV12-4 to TRBJ2-7; 7 bases are a match to TRBD1. Trimming took 4 bases from V and 5 from J; bases not matched to a gene: 5. CDR3 size: 13 residues. The CDR3 loop reads CASSSGTENEQYF. CDR3 bases: TGTGCCAGCAGTTCCGGGACAGAAAACGAGCAGTACTTC.

J is TRBJ2-1 and V is TRBV9; D not certain. The V gene lost 4 bases and the J gene lost 8 bases, with 10 bases spanning the gap. Germline V gene data show CDR1 as SGDLS and CDR2 as YYNGEE. The CDR3 totals 12 residues. The CDR3 sequence: CASSPGWDEQFF. In DNA, the CDR3 is TGTGCCAGCAGCCCCGGGTGGGATGAGCAGTTCTTC.

This clonotype has at least ten counts. The rearrangement links TRBV28 to TRBJ1-2; D is unclear. Trimming took 6 bases from V and 2 from J, leaving 10 bases between them. From germline, CDR1 is MDHEN and CDR2 SYDVKM. This CDR3 comprises 13 residues. The chain's CDR3 is CASRSPVNYGYTF. The CDR3 nucleotides read TGTGCCAGCAGATCCCCCGTGAACTATGGCTACACCTTC.

This clonotype showed up just a few times. The chain links TRBV12-3 or TRBV12-4 to TRBJ1-3; 7 nucleotides agree with TRBD1. J was trimmed by 4 bases and V by 5 bases; bases with no gene match: 8. The CDR3 loop spans 15 amino acids. The CDR3 sequence is CASSASTGTGNTIYF. The CDR3 DNA sequence: TGTGCCAGCAGTGCCTCGACAGGGACCGGAAACACCATATATTTT.

This clonotype was seen at least ten times. This chain links TRBV13 with TRBJ2-7; the match to TRBD1 covers 7 bases. Germline CDR1 and CDR2: PRHDT and FYEKMQ (reference sequence). The length of the CDR3 is 17 residues. The J segment lost 3 bases and the V segment lost 5 bases, leaving 16 bases of the junction unmatched. CDR3 protein: CASSGPTFQGESYEQYF. CDR3 coding DNA: TGTGCCAGCAGCGGCCCCACTTTTCAGGGGGAGAGCTACGAGCAGTACTTC.

This clonotype has a count of ten or more. This sequence joins TRBV7-3 and TRBJ2-5; D possibly matches TRBD1 or TRBD2 (5 bases each). Germline V CDR1 and CDR2: SGHTA, FQGTGA. Trimming removed 4 bases at V and 2 bases at J, with 11 bases between. This CDR3 spans 14 amino acids. The CDR3 spells CASSWDQPQETQYF. The CDR3, as DNA: TGTGCCAGCAGCTGGGACCAGCCTCAAGAGACCCAGTACTTC.

This clonotype was observed many times. The chain joins TRBV4-3 to TRBJ2-7; D assignment may be TRBD1 or TRBD2 (6 bases each). Per the germline V gene, CDR1 is LGHNA and CDR2 is YSLEER. Deletions cut 0 bases from V and 8 bases from J, with 14 bases between. This CDR3 comprises 14 residues. CDR3: CASSQDYWGAKQYF. CDR3 in DNA: TGCGCCAGCAGCCAAGATTATTGGGGGGCAAAGCAGTACTTC.